This T cell receptor beta chain was obtained from a study of vaccination effects on CD4 cells after COVID-19. Background on the study: Either the mRNA-1273 or the BNT162b2 vaccine was given to participants as two doses.

Study-wide points: Pronounced clonal contraction occurred in clones induced by infection and by vaccine late after vaccination.

The CDR3 totals 14 residues. From germline, CDR1 is SGHRS and CDR2 YFSETQ. V was pared by 5 bases and J by 4 bases, with 15 bases between. Worth noting for this clone: The target antigen is unknown.

Investigators separated out CD4+ T cells once about 10 days of culture had passed. Both day 3 and day 7 saw half the medium replaced with IL-2 medium. Clones were sequenced by immunoSEQ multiplex PCR, and TCRdb holds only the in-frame ones, with some missing. The data contain about 72,000 clones, over 60% of them singletons. This material consisted of CD4+ T cells from PBMCs cultured without peptide, taken before COVID-19 vaccination. The origin of this receptor is a human donor who received a COVID-19 vaccine. The chain employs TRBV5-1 and TRBJ2-5; D gene ambiguous. CDR3 DNA: TGCGCCAGCAGTCCTCTTGCCGGAAGAGAGACCCAGTACTTC. Amino acid sequence: CASSPLAGRETQYF.